The 5 T cell receptor beta chains below come from one sample, sequenced in a study of response to subunit inactivated influenza vaccine. TCRdb re-called the RT-PCR reads with MiXCR, one entry per CDR3 protein. The sample lists around 710,000 distinct CDR3 sequences, 14% occurring once. This sample comprised PBMCs from blood, obtained 14 to 15 days before vaccination. The source is a man in his forties or fifties who received an inactivated influenza vaccine.

This clonotype was detected ten times or more. The chain carries TRBV5-1 and TRBJ2-3; D is perhaps TRBD2 (5 bases). V lost 1 base and J 3 bases, leaving 9 bases between the germline ends. Germline CDR1 is SGHRS and CDR2 is YFSETQ. This CDR3 has 14 amino acids. The CDR3 DNA sequence: TGCGCCAGCAGCTTGCAACTAGGTACAGATACGCAGTATTTT. Its translation is CASSLQLGTDTQYF.

This clonotype was seen a few times. The genes are TRBV4-3 and TRBJ2-1, with TRBD2 matching over 14 bases. The CDR3 runs 18 residues. With 5 bases clipped from V and 0 bases from J, the junction kept 6 bases outside the gene matches. Germline loops: CDR1 LGHNA, CDR2 YSLEER. The CDR3 DNA sequence: TGCGCCAGCAGCTTTGGACTAGCGGGGGGTCGCTCCTACAATGAGCAGTTCTTC. This codes for CASSFGLAGGRSYNEQFF.

This clonotype was recorded at least ten times. V and J are TRBV12-3 or TRBV12-4 and TRBJ1-5; D gene uncertain. Trimming took off 4 bases at V and 0 bases at J, with 4 bases between the two ends. The CDR3 covers 13 residues. The CDR3 region is CASSSNSNQPQHF. CDR3 in DNA: TGTGCCAGCAGTTCTAATAGCAATCAGCCCCAGCATTTT.

The chain has TRBV7-9 and TRBJ2-2, with 7 bases identical to TRBD2. The CDR3 has 16 residues. V was pared by 5 bases and J by 3 bases, with 9 bases of the junction left unmatched. The germline V gene encodes CDR1 SEHNR and CDR2 FQNEAQ (reference sequence). In nucleotides, the CDR3 is TGTGCCAGCAGCCCCACTTGGGGGGGGGACACCGGGGAGCTGTTTTTT. Translated: CASSPTWGGDTGELFF.

This chain uses TRBV6-4 with TRBJ2-1; D possibly corresponds to TRBD2 (6 bases). Germline assignment: CDR1 MRHNA and CDR2 SNTAGT. The CDR3 contains 15 residues. V was cut by 4 bases and J by 2 bases, with 12 bases left in between. The CDR3 DNA is TGTGCCAGCAGTGCGGCGCCGGGAGCCTACAATGAGCAGTTCTTC. This gives the protein CASSAAPGAYNEQFF.